These 16 T cell receptor beta chains were all obtained from the same sample, sequenced in a study of metastatic and nonmetastatic thyroid tumors. Among the patients, none had received any treatment before thyroid surgery. TCRdb re-called clones from the PCR reads using MiXCR. This table has 25,000 to 40,000 clones, approximately 19% appearing once. Sequencing was carried out using blood. The origin of the receptors is a female donor with papillary thyroid cancer or a benign thyroid nodule (not recorded which). Some clones in this sample may be carry-over from other donors' samples.

This clone appeared a few times. The chain links TRBV12-3 or TRBV12-4 to TRBJ2-2, with 10 positions matching TRBD2. The length of the CDR3 is 15 residues. The ends lost 3 bases at V and 4 bases at J; junction bases unmatched: 2. As DNA, the CDR3 is TGTGCCAGCAGTTTTTCTAGCGGGGGCACCGGGGAGCTGTTTTTT. The encoded protein is CASSFSSGGTGELFF.

This sequence joins TRBV6-2 or TRBV6-3 and TRBJ2-1; a weak D match, TRBD2 (6 bases). Trimming took 1 base from V and 5 from J, leaving 18 bases between them. CDR1 and CDR2 from the germline V gene are MNHEY and SVGEGT. The CDR3 loop spans 17 amino acids. CDR3 nucleotides: TGTGCCAGCAGTTACTTAGGTTCCGGGGGTGCCAACAATGAGCAGTTCTTC. Encoded protein: CASSYLGSGGANNEQFF.

This clone was counted many times. This sequence joins TRBV29-1 and TRBJ2-3; D is unresolved. The CDR3 covers 13 residues. Germline V lookup: CDR1 SQVTM, CDR2 ANQGSEA. With 2 bases removed from V and 3 bases from J, the gap between germline ends came to 9 bases. CDR3 DNA sequence: TGCAGCGTTGAAATGGTATCGACAGATACGCAGTATTTT. This sequence encodes CSVEMVSTDTQYF.

This clone was counted a few times. CDR3 nucleotide sequence: TGTGCCTGGAGACAGGGTCACACCGGGGAGCTGTTTTTT. The encoded protein is CAWRQGHTGELFF. This chain joins TRBV30 and TRBJ2-2, with a possible D match to TRBD1 (6 bases). V was clipped by 3 bases and J by 3 bases, with 8 bases between them. In germline, CDR1 is GTSNPN, CDR2 SVGIG (reference sequence). The CDR3 runs 13 residues.

The CDR3 DNA reads TGTGCCAGCACAGGTGTTGATAATTCACCCCTCCACTTT. It specifies CASTGVDNSPLHF. The chain has TRBV28 and TRBJ1-6; no definite D call. The CDR3 runs to 13 residues. Germline assignment: CDR1 MDHEN and CDR2 SYDVKM. Trimming pared 7 bases from V and 5 bases from J, leaving 9 bases between. Looking up the rest from reference TRBV28 and TRBJ1-6 gives the full variable domain: DVKVTQSSRYLVKRTGEKVFLECVQDMDHENMFWYRQDPGLGLRLIYFSYDVKMKEKGDIPEGYSVSREKKERFSLILESASTNQTSMYLCASTGVDNSPLHFGNGTRLTVT.

This clone appeared many times. V usage is TRBV3-1 and J usage is TRBJ1-5; D remains ambiguous. The CDR3 contains 14 residues. Trimming took 0 bases from V and 3 from J, leaving 6 bases between them. Germline V CDR1 and CDR2: LGHDT, YNNKEL (reference sequence). Here the CDR3 DNA reads TGTGCCAGCAGCCAAGAACAAGTCAATCAGCCCCAGCATTTT. Its protein product is CASSQEQVNQPQHF.

This clone was found many times. The rearrangement uses TRBV2 and TRBJ1-5, with a weak D call TRBD1 (5 bases). The CDR3 contains 14 residues. Germline assignment: CDR1 SNHLY and CDR2 FYNNEI. V lost 3 bases and J 5 bases, leaving 11 bases between the germline ends. CDR3 residues: CASSDPGRYQPQHF. DNA of the CDR3: TGTGCCAGCAGTGATCCGGGACGCTATCAGCCCCAGCATTTT.

J is TRBJ2-7 and V is TRBV6-1; D might be TRBD2 (5 bases). V was shortened by 6 bases and J by 0 bases, with 9 bases between the two germline ends. The CDR3 is 13 residues long. Looked up from germline, CDR1 is MNHNS and CDR2 is SASEGT. The CDR3 coding sequence is TGTGCCAGCAGAATAGCGAGCTCCTACGAGCAGTACTTC. Translating it yields CASRIASSYEQYF.

This clone was recorded at least ten times. This chain's CDR3 is CASRILAGRNTGELFF. The CDR3 DNA reads TGTGCCAGTAGAATCCTAGCGGGAAGGAACACCGGGGAGCTGTTTTTT. V and J are TRBV12-3 or TRBV12-4 and TRBJ2-2; 9 bases map to TRBD2. This CDR3 contains 16 residues. Unmatched junction bases numbered 9, after V lost 9 bases and J lost 1 base.

In its sample, this clone was seen many times. The chain links TRBV6-2 or TRBV6-3 to TRBJ1-5; D gene ambiguous. This CDR3 has 16 amino acids. Trimming took off 2 bases at V and 8 bases at J, with 19 bases between the two ends. Germline V gene sequence: CDR1 MNHEY, CDR2 SVGEGT. CDR3 in DNA: TGTGCCAGCAGTTACACTAACGTGGCGTGGTCGGAGCCCCAGCATTTT. It codes for CASSYTNVAWSEPQHF.

The chain couples TRBV7-9 to TRBJ1-2; the D gene is possibly TRBD1 (6 bases). The CDR3 consists of 14 residues. Trimming left V 6 bases short and J 3 bases short, with 14 bases between. From germline, CDR1 is SEHNR and CDR2 FQNEAQ (reference sequence). CDR3: CASSKGQLYYGYTF. Here the CDR3 DNA reads TGTGCCAGCAGTAAAGGACAGTTGTACTATGGCTACACCTTC.

The chain couples TRBV12-3 or TRBV12-4 to TRBJ1-2, with 7 bases that match TRBD1. V lost 7 bases, J lost 8 bases, and 16 bases stayed unmatched. The CDR3 runs 15 residues. In DNA form, the CDR3 reads TGTGCCAGCACCCTCGGACAGGCTGGTCGTCGGGGCTACACCTTC. Translated, it gives CASTLGQAGRRGYTF.

The chain links TRBV24-1 to TRBJ2-3, with 10 bases lining up with TRBD2. In germline, CDR1 is KGHDR, CDR2 SFDVKD. The CDR3 runs to 16 residues. V lost 4 bases to trimming and J lost 3 bases; unmatched junction nucleotides: 6. This chain's CDR3 is CATSEPKAGGTDTQYF. In DNA, the CDR3 is TGTGCCACCAGTGAACCTAAAGCGGGGGGGACAGATACGCAGTATTTT.

The chain recombines TRBV6-1 with TRBJ1-2; D gene unclear. Germline CDR1 reads MNHNS; CDR2 reads SASEGT. The V gene lost 8 bases and the J gene lost 0 bases, with 22 bases spanning the gap. The CDR3 length is 17 residues. As DNA, the CDR3 is TGTGCCAGCGATCGGGCCTTTCCTTTACCTACTAACTATGGCTACACCTTC. Amino acids: CASDRAFPLPTNYGYTF.

This chain connects TRBV6-1 to TRBJ1-2; D might be TRBD1 (6 bases). The germline V gene encodes CDR1 MNHNS and CDR2 SASEGT. V was clipped by 7 bases and J by 4 bases, with 22 bases between them. The CDR3 totals 16 residues. The DNA of the CDR3 is TGTGCCAGCATTCGAGAGAGCGGGGGCTCCCCCTATGGCTACACCTTC. This gives the protein CASIRESGGSPYGYTF.

In its sample, this clone was seen once. An end of the junction does not agree with germline; a read error may underlie this. This chain connects TRBV11-2 to TRBJ2-1; D might be TRBD1 (6 bases). CDR1 and CDR2 (germline): SGHAT, FQNNGV. This CDR3 has 16 amino acids. DNA for the CDR3: TGTGCCAGCAGCCCGACCGGGACATTCGTCTACAATGAGCAGCTCTTC. Its translation is CASSPTGTFVYNEQLF.